These 8 T cell receptor beta chains came from one sample sequenced in a study of cytomegalovirus exposure and HLA in healthy donors. In the PCR, 60 Vbeta and 13 Jbeta primers were used. Produced via immunoSEQ multiplex PCR; TCRdb's table is partial and in-frame only. The repertoire has about 150,000 clones, over 60% of them found once; the top ten carry roughly 0.69%. The sequenced sample consisted of PBMCs. These receptors originate from a male donor in good health and CMV-seronegative.

This chain connects TRBV7-2 to TRBJ1-2; 9 bases are shared with TRBD1. The CDR3 is 14 residues long. V gave up 5 bases and J gave up 7 bases; unmatched junction bases: 8. Germline V lookup: CDR1 SGHTA, CDR2 FQGNSA. The CDR3, as DNA: TGTGCCAGCAGCCCCGGGACAGGGATCTCTGGCTACACCTTC. This translates into CASSPGTGISGYTF.

The chain is built from TRBV9 and TRBJ2-1, with TRBD1 as a possible D gene (6 bases). Germline V gene sequence: CDR1 SGDLS, CDR2 YYNGEE. The V end was cut by 4 bases, the J end by 2 bases, with 13 bases between. The length of the CDR3 is 15 residues. The DNA of the CDR3 is TGTGCCAGCAGCCCCCCGACAGGCGCCTACAATGAGCAGTTCTTC. Translated, it gives CASSPPTGAYNEQFF.

This clone was seen a single time. The chain combines TRBV19 with TRBJ1-1, with a tentative D call TRBD1 (5 bases). Germline lookup yields CDR1 LNHDA and CDR2 SQIVND (reference sequence). The CDR3 has 15 amino acids. The V end lost 4 bases, the J end lost 4 bases, and 16 bases lay between the germline ends. The CDR3 is CASSNQGTPSTEAFF. Here the CDR3 DNA reads TGTGCCAGTAGTAACCAGGGAACCCCATCCACTGAAGCTTTCTTT.

V usage is TRBV4-3 and J usage is TRBJ2-1, with TRBD1 matching over 9 bases. V was pared by 3 bases and J by 7 bases, with 4 bases of the junction left unmatched. CDR3 length: 14 residues. The germline V gene encodes CDR1 LGHNA and CDR2 YSLEER. The CDR3 reads CASSQETGGNEQFF. The CDR3 bases are TGCGCCAGCAGCCAGGAGACAGGGGGGAATGAGCAGTTCTTC.

This chain uses TRBV19 with TRBJ1-2, with 9 bases fitting TRBD1. Per germline, CDR1 LNHDA and CDR2 SQIVND (reference sequence). The CDR3 spans 14 residues. V gave up 5 bases and J gave up 5 bases; unmatched junction bases: 6. The CDR3 coding sequence is TGTGCCAGTAGTGTGCGGGACAGGGATTATGGCTACACCTTC. Protein product: CASSVRDRDYGYTF.

The CDR3 DNA follows: TGTGCCAGCAGCTTCAGGGGTTCAGATACGCAGTATTTT. Translated: CASSFRGSDTQYF. V and J are TRBV11-1 and TRBJ2-3; D is possibly TRBD1 (6 bases). The CDR3 covers 13 residues. Germline assignment: CDR1 SGHAT and CDR2 FQDESV (reference sequence). Trimming shortened V by 3 bases and J by 4 bases, and 8 bases separated the two germline ends.

This chain connects TRBV6-5 to TRBJ1-2; TRBD1 might be the D (5 bases). Trimming cost V 0 bases and J 5 bases, with 13 bases left between them. Per the germline V gene, CDR1 is MNHEY and CDR2 is SVGAGI. This CDR3 is 15 amino acids long. CDR3 nucleotides: TGTGCCAGCAGTTACTCGTACAGGAATCATTATGGCTACACCTTC. It translates to CASSYSYRNHYGYTF.

The V call is TRBV6-5, the J call TRBJ1-3; no reliable D call. V lost 0 bases and J lost 4, with 13 bases in between. The CDR3 contains 16 residues. Germline CDR1 reads MNHEY; CDR2 reads SVGAGI. The CDR3 reads CASSYSKAVRGNTIYF. The CDR3 DNA is TGTGCCAGCAGTTACTCGAAGGCAGTGAGGGGAAACACCATATATTTT.